The sequence of this TCR beta chain was determined in a study of blood T cell repertoires in COVID-19. The data were produced by immunoSEQ multiplex PCR, yet TCRdb's version contains in-frame clones alone and is incomplete. Among 140,000 or so clones listed, 80% to 90% were seen once. CDR3 size: 12 residues. Germline CDR1 and CDR2: SGHTA and FQGNSA. V shed 3 bases and J 11 bases; nucleotides not matched to a gene: 5. The sample consisted of peripheral blood. The chain uses TRBV7-2 and TRBJ1-1; 8 bases fit TRBD1. The clonotype originates from an older woman with active COVID-19. In DNA form, the CDR3 reads TGTGCCAGCAGCTTTATGGGACAGGCCGCTTTCTTT. Protein sequence: CASSFMGQAAFF.